A selection of T cell receptor beta chains follows, all from one sample in a study of cytomegalovirus exposure and HLA in healthy donors. The method was immunoSEQ multiplex PCR; TCRdb's version includes in-frame clones alone and lacks a portion of them. The sample has tens of thousands of clones, 94% seen once. Sequenced material: PBMCs. These receptors were obtained from a woman between 18 and 29 years old in good health and CMV-seronegative. The CDR3 runs from the conserved cysteine through the conserved F or W. Fields, in order: V gene, D gene, J gene, clone size, CDR3 protein, CDR3 DNA. D genes are given only for firm matches. Size values are once, few and many counts, or a class for expanded clones, and some rows have none.

TRBV19,TRBD1,TRBJ2-5,NA,CASREVGTAKETQYF,TGTGCCAGTAGAGAGGTCGGGACAGCAAAAGAGACCCAGTACTTC
TRBV9,TRBD2,TRBJ2-4,once,CASSVGEGLSSGSRDIQYF,TGTGCCAGCAGCGTAGGGGAGGGGCTTTCTAGCGGGAGTCGAGACATTCAGTACTTC
TRBV10-3,TRBD1,TRBJ2-1,once,CAISPIQGNSRNEQFF,TGTGCCATCAGCCCCATACAGGGGAATAGCCGTAATGAGCAGTTCTTC
TRBV29-1,NA,TRBJ1-4,NA,CSVEEGGSGNEKLFF,TGCAGCGTTGAAGAGGGGGGATCGGGTAATGAAAAACTGTTTTTT
TRBV28,NA,TRBJ2-7,NA,CASSPQSTYEQYF,TGTGCCAGCAGTCCCCAATCTACCTACGAGCAGTACTTC
TRBV19,TRBD1,TRBJ1-6,NA,CASNGQGASPLHF,TGTGCCAGTAATGGACAGGGAGCTTCACCCCTCCACTTT
TRBV6-6,NA,TRBJ1-1,once,CASSYRGSDTEAFF,TGTGCCAGCAGTTACCGGGGTTCGGACACTGAAGCTTTCTTT
TRBV14,TRBD1,TRBJ2-1,NA,CASSHGTGALFF,TGTGCCAGCAGCCATGGGACAGGGGCACTGTTCTTC
TRBV19,NA,TRBJ2-2,NA,CATTGPRDTGELFF,TGTGCCACCACAGGGCCTCGGGACACCGGGGAGCTGTTTTTT
TRBV29-1,NA,TRBJ2-2,NA,CSVDGIRGTGELFF,TGCAGCGTCGATGGAATTAGGGGCACCGGGGAGCTGTTTTTT
TRBV7-3,TRBD2,TRBJ2-3,NA,CASSLKGITSGDYTDTQYF,TGTGCCAGCAGCTTAAAGGGAATTACTAGCGGGGATTACACAGATACGCAGTATTTT
TRBV7-9,NA,TRBJ1-2,NA,CASSRTDYDYGYTF,TGTGCCAGCAGCCGAACAGATTACGACTATGGCTACACCTTC
TRBV27,TRBD2,TRBJ2-1,NA,CASSWSGENEQFF,TGTGCCAGCAGTTGGAGCGGGGAGAATGAGCAGTTCTTC
TRBV5-4,NA,TRBJ1-4,NA,CASSLDRRPEKLFF,TGTGCCAGCAGCTTGGACAGGAGACCGGAAAAACTGTTTTTT
TRBV5-1,TRBD1,TRBJ2-2,once,CASNRQGFANTGELFF,TGCGCCAGCAACAGACAGGGGTTCGCGAACACCGGGGAGCTGTTTTTT
TRBV11-2,NA,TRBJ2-7,NA,CASSPGVYEQYF,TGTGCCAGCAGCCCCGGAGTCTACGAGCAGTACTTC
TRBV5-4,TRBD1,TRBJ2-5,NA,CASSSTGIETQYF,TGTGCCAGCAGCTCGACAGGGATTGAGACCCAGTACTTC
TRBV5-5,TRBD1,TRBJ1-5,NA,CASSLEQGDNWPQHF,TGTGCCAGCAGCTTGGAACAGGGGGATAATTGGCCCCAGCATTTT
TRBV5-1,TRBD2,TRBJ2-7,NA,CASSGSSGGLSYEQYF,TGCGCCAGCAGCGGGAGTAGCGGGGGGCTCTCCTACGAGCAGTACTTC
TRBV29-1,NA,TRBJ2-7,NA,CSVAGSDEQYF,TGCAGCGTTGCAGGGTCAGACGAGCAGTACTTC
TRBV7-8,TRBD1,TRBJ2-5,NA,CASEMTGGGETQYF,TGTGCCAGCGAGATGACAGGGGGCGGTGAGACCCAGTACTTC
TRBV19,NA,TRBJ1-5,NA,CASSLGHHSNQPQHF,TGTGCCAGTTCTTTGGGACACCATAGCAATCAGCCCCAGCATTTT
TRBV19,TRBD1,TRBJ2-1,NA,CASSTDRLENEQFF,TGTGCCAGTAGTACGGACAGGTTGGAGAATGAGCAGTTCTTC
TRBV30,TRBD2,TRBJ2-2,NA,CAWSKLLAGVNTGELFF,TGTGCCTGGAGTAAGCTACTAGCGGGCGTGAACACCGGGGAGCTGTTTTTT
TRBV4-2,TRBD2,TRBJ2-7,NA,CASSTQPLAGGFEQYF,TGTGCCAGCAGCACCCAACCCCTAGCGGGAGGATTCGAGCAGTACTTC
TRBV13,NA,TRBJ1-5,NA,CASSLPGQPQHF,TGTGCCAGCAGCTTACCGGGTCAGCCCCAGCATTTT
TRBV4-1,NA,TRBJ2-5,NA,CASTVVAGNQETQYF,TGCGCCAGCACCGTAGTCGCCGGTAACCAAGAGACCCAGTACTTC
TRBV2,NA,TRBJ1-4,NA,CARGLGEKLFF,TGTGCCAGGGGACTGGGTGAAAAACTGTTTTTT
TRBV5-6,NA,TRBJ1-1,NA,CASRDSGLGFALNTEAFF,TGTGCCAGCAGGGATAGCGGGCTGGGGTTCGCCCTAAACACTGAAGCTTTCTTT
TRBV2,TRBD2,TRBJ2-7,NA,CASRTSRAGLSYEQYF,TGTGCCAGCAGAACCTCCAGAGCGGGGCTATCCTACGAGCAGTACTTC
TRBV7-2,NA,TRBJ2-7,NA,CASSLGVGTPPYEQYF,TGTGCCAGCAGCTTAGGAGTCGGGACACCCCCCTACGAGCAGTACTTC
TRBV15,NA,TRBJ2-5,NA,CATSRDYSRETQYF,TGTGCCACCAGCAGAGATTATAGCCGCGAGACCCAGTACTTC
TRBV5-1,NA,TRBJ1-6,NA,CASSVTGHNSPLHF,TGCGCCAGCAGCGTTACAGGGCACAATTCACCCCTCCACTTT
TRBV18,NA,TRBJ2-5,NA,CASSPGAGQETQYF,TGTGCCAGCTCACCAGGCGCGGGGCAAGAGACCCAGTACTTC
TRBV5-6,TRBD2,TRBJ2-7,NA,CASSLGKRGYSYEQYF,TGTGCCAGCAGCTTGGGAAAGCGGGGGTACTCCTACGAGCAGTACTTC
TRBV6-6,TRBD1,TRBJ1-1,NA,CASTGRQGGSEAFF,TGTGCCAGCACCGGACGACAGGGCGGATCTGAAGCTTTCTTT
TRBV30,TRBD1,TRBJ2-2,NA,CAWSEGAGTGELFF,TGTGCCTGGAGTGAGGGGGCTGGCACCGGGGAGCTGTTTTTT
TRBV4-3,TRBD2,TRBJ2-3,NA,CASSFSLAMVGDTQYF,TGCGCCAGCAGCTTCTCACTAGCGATGGTAGGGGATACGCAGTATTTT
TRBV2,TRBD1,TRBJ1-1,NA,CASRDDRVNTEAFF,TGTGCCAGCAGAGACGACAGGGTGAACACTGAAGCTTTCTTT
TRBV19,TRBD1,TRBJ2-3,NA,CASHGQGDTDTQYF,TGTGCCAGTCATGGACAGGGAGATACAGATACGCAGTATTTT